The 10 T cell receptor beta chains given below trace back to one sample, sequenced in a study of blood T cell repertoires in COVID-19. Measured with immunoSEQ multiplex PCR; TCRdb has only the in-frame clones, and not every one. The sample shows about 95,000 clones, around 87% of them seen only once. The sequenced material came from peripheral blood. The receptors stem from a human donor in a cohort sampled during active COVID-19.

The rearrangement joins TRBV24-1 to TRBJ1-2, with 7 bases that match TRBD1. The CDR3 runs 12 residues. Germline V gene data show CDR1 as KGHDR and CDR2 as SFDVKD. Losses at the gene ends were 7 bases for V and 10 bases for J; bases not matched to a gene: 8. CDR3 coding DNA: TGTGCCACCAGACCCGAACAGGGGCCCTACACCTTC. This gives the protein CATRPEQGPYTF.

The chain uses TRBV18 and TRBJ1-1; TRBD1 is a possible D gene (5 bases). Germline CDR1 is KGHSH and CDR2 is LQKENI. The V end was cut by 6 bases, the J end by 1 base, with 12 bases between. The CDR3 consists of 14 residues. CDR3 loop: CASSTLTENTEAFF. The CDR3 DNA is TGTGCCAGCTCGACTTTGACAGAGAACACTGAAGCTTTCTTT.

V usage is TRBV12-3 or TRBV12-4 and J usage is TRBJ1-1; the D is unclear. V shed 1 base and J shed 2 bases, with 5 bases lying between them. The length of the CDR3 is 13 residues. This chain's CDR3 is CASSLDLNTEAFF. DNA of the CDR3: TGTGCCAGCAGTTTAGATCTTAACACTGAAGCTTTCTTT.

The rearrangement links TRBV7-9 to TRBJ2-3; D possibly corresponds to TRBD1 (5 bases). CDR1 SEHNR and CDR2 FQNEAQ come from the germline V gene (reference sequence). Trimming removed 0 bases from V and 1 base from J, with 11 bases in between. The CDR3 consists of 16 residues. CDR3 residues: CASSLATGRRTDTQYF. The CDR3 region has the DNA TGTGCCAGCAGCTTAGCAACAGGTCGACGCACAGATACGCAGTATTTT.

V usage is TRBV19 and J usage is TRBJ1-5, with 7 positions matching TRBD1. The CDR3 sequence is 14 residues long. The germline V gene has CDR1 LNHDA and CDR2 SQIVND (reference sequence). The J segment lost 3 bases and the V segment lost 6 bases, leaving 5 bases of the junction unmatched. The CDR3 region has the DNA TGTGCCAGTAGCCCCGACAGGGACAATCAGCCCCAGCATTTT. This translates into CASSPDRDNQPQHF.

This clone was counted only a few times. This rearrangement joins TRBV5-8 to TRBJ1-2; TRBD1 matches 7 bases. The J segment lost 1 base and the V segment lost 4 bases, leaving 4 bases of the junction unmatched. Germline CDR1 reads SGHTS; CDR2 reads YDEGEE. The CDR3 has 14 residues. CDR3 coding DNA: TGTGCCAGCAGCCCGACAGGGTTTAACTATGGCTACACCTTC. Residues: CASSPTGFNYGYTF.

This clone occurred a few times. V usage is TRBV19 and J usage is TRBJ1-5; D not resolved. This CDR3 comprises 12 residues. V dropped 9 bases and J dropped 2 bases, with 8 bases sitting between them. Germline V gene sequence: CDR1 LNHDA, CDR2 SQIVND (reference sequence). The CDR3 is CASSSGNQPQHF. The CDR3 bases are TGTGCCAGCTCTTCCGGCAATCAGCCCCAGCATTTT. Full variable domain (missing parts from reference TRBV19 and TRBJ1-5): DGGITQSPKYLFRKEGQNVTLSCEQNLNHDAMYWYRQDPGQGLRLIYYSQIVNDFQKGDIAEGYSVSREKKESFPLTVTSAQKNPTAFYLCASSSGNQPQHFGDGTRLSIL.

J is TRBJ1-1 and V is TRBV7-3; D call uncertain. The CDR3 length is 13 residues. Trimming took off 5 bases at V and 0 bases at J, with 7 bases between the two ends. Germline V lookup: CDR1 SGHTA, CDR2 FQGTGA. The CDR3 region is CASSPQMNTEAFF. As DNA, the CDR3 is TGTGCCAGCAGCCCACAGATGAACACTGAAGCTTTCTTT.

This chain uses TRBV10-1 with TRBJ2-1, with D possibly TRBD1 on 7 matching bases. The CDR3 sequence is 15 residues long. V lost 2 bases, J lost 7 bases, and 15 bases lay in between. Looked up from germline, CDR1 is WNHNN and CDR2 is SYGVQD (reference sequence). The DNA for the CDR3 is TGCGCCAGCAGTGAGGCAGGGGGGCCCCTGAATGAGCAGTTCTTC. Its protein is CASSEAGGPLNEQFF.

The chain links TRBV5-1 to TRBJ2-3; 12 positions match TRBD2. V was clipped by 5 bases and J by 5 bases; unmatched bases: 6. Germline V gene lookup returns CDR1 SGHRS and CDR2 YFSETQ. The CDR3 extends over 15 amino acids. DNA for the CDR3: TGCGCCAGCAGACCTAGCGGGGGGGCCCAAGATACGCAGTATTTT. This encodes CASRPSGGAQDTQYF.